This TCR beta chain derives from a study of Ad26.COV2.S vaccination and SARS-CoV-2 variants. CDR1 is MGHDK, CDR2 SYGVNS, per germline. The CDR3 has 15 residues. V was shortened by 1 base and J by 0 bases, with 9 bases between the two germline ends. Stated treatment: 15 to 20 received Ad26.COV2.S at low or high dose, single or two shots; 5 received placebo; per-sample allocation not given. Samples analyzed were those drawn on day 63 after the first vaccine or placebo injection. Sequencing was performed with immunoSEQ multiplex PCR; in TCRdb, only in-frame clones are kept and a portion is missing. The sample records 300,000 to 350,000 clones, roughly 86% being singletons.

The input for sequencing was peripheral blood, taken in a trial of Ad26.COV2.S vaccine versus placebo. The gene calls are TRBV25-1 and TRBJ1-1; D unclear. The source of this sequence is a person between 18 and 59 years old who received the Ad26.COV2.S COVID-19 vaccine or a placebo. CDR3: CASSESRALNTEAFF. The DNA for the CDR3 is TGTGCCAGCAGTGAATCAAGGGCCCTGAACACTGAAGCTTTCTTT.